What follows are 23 T cell receptor beta chains derived from one specimen sequenced in a study of blood T cell repertoires in COVID-19. Profiled with immunoSEQ multiplex PCR; TCRdb holds only in-frame clones, not every one. The sample lists about 200,000 clones, more than 80% occurring once. The sequencing sample was made of PBMCs or T cells enriched from blood (not recorded which). The receptors shown here come from a woman under 30 who had recovered from COVID-19.

The chain joins TRBV4-2 to TRBJ1-2; 8 positions match TRBD1. CDR1 LGHNA and CDR2 YNFKEQ come from the germline V gene. The trim removed 0 bases at V and 4 bases at J, leaving 4 bases unmatched. This CDR3 contains 15 residues. CDR3 region: CASSQEAGGSYGYTF. The CDR3, as DNA: TGTGCCAGCAGCCAAGAGGCAGGGGGCTCCTATGGCTACACCTTC.

V gene TRBV5-1 combines with J gene TRBJ1-2, with D uncertain. Trimming cost V 3 bases and J 8 bases, with 11 bases left between them. CDR1 is SGHRS, CDR2 YFSETQ, per germline. This CDR3 spans 12 amino acids. CDR3 loop: CASSSLESGYTF. CDR3 bases: TGCGCCAGCAGCTCGCTTGAGAGCGGCTACACCTTC.

The genes are TRBV7-2 and TRBJ1-3, with 7 bases identical to TRBD1. CDR1 and CDR2 (germline): SGHTA, FQGNSA. The CDR3 has 15 amino acids. Trimming removed 5 bases from V and 4 bases from J; junction bases left unmatched: 8. CDR3: CASSQLTGSGNTIYF. CDR3 nucleotide sequence: TGTGCCAGCAGCCAACTGACAGGGTCCGGAAACACCATATATTTT.

The chain joins TRBV30 to TRBJ1-4, with a possible D match to TRBD1 (6 bases). The CDR3 totals 13 residues. Between the trimmed V and J ends, which lost 5 bases and 7 bases, there was a span of 14 bases. Germline V gene data show CDR1 as GTSNPN and CDR2 as SVGIG (reference sequence). The CDR3 nucleotides read TGTGCCTGGCAACAGGGCAGTGGTGAAAAACTGTTTTTT. Translating it yields CAWQQGSGEKLFF. Drawing the rest from reference TRBV30 and TRBJ1-4, the complete variable domain is SQTIHQWPATLVQPVGSPLSLECTVEGTSNPNLYWYRQAAGRGLQLLFYSVGIGQISSEVPQNLSASRPQDRQFILSSKKLLLSDSGFYLCAWQQGSGEKLFFGSGTQLSVL.

The chain combines TRBV7-9 with TRBJ1-3; D remains unclear. Per the germline V gene, CDR1 is SEHNR and CDR2 is FQNEAQ (reference sequence). CDR3 size: 14 residues. Trimming shortened V by 5 bases and J by 2 bases, and 10 bases separated the two germline ends. DNA for the CDR3: TGTGCCAGCAGCCTCTTTAATACTGGAAACACCATATATTTT. Residues: CASSLFNTGNTIYF. Drawing the rest from reference TRBV7-9 and TRBJ1-3, the complete variable domain is DTGVSQNPRHKITKRGQNVTFRCDPISEHNRLYWYRQTLGQGPEFLTYFQNEAQLEKSRLLSDRFSAERPKGSFSTLEIQRTEQGDSAMYLCASSLFNTGNTIYFGEGSWLTVV.

The V gene is TRBV5-1, the J gene TRBJ2-1, with 8 nucleotides matching TRBD2. V lost 2 bases and J lost 6; bases outside the gene matches: 7. The CDR3 contains 15 residues. Germline CDR1 and CDR2: SGHRS and YFSETQ. The CDR3 coding sequence is TGCGCCAGCAGCTTTGCAGCGGGGGCCGGCAATGAGCAGTTCTTC. It translates to CASSFAAGAGNEQFF. Together with reference TRBV5-1 and TRBJ2-1, the CDR3 gives the full variable domain: KAGVTQTPRYLIKTRGQQVTLSCSPISGHRSVSWYQQTPGQGLQFLFEYFSETQRNKGNFPGRFSGRQFSNSRSEMNVSTLELGDSALYLCASSFAAGAGNEQFFGPGTRLTVL.

The rearrangement joins TRBV5-6 to TRBJ2-3; a possible D gene is TRBD1 (5 bases). V shed 2 bases and J shed 2 bases, with 12 bases lying between them. The CDR3 loop spans 15 amino acids. Germline V CDR1 and CDR2: SGHDT, YYEEEE. CDR3 loop: CASSLGAGITDTQYF. CDR3 DNA: TGTGCCAGCAGCTTAGGGGCAGGGATCACAGATACGCAGTATTTT.

The V gene is TRBV7-8, the J gene TRBJ2-5; D uncertain. V lost 7 bases and J lost 1, with 22 bases in between. Germline V gene lookup returns CDR1 SGHVS and CDR2 FQNEAQ. The CDR3 sequence is 17 residues long. This chain's CDR3 is CASTFLASADGQETQYF. CDR3 bases: TGTGCCAGCACATTTCTGGCGAGCGCGGATGGCCAAGAGACCCAGTACTTC.

Note on this clone: Within the sample, other DNA sequences also encode this same CDR3. The chain uses TRBV7-9 and TRBJ2-3; 9 bases are shared with TRBD1. J was trimmed by 3 bases and V by 5 bases; bases with no gene match: 3. The CDR3 loop spans 14 amino acids. CDR1 is SEHNR, CDR2 FQNEAQ, per germline (reference sequence). The CDR3 DNA follows: TGTGCCAGCAGCCTAGGGACAGGGACAGATACGCAGTATTTT. Translating it yields CASSLGTGTDTQYF.

This clone was observed a single time. The V gene is TRBV9, the J gene TRBJ1-1; tentative D call: TRBD1 (5 bases). Trimming cost V 1 base and J 1 base, with 11 bases left between them. Per germline, CDR1 SGDLS and CDR2 YYNGEE. The CDR3 spans 15 residues. CDR3 nucleotides: TGTGCCAGCAGCGTATGGGGCAGCCCGAACACTGAAGCTTTCTTT. The encoded protein is CASSVWGSPNTEAFF.

This chain uses TRBV19 with TRBJ2-3; 10 bases match TRBD1. Germline CDR1 LNHDA, CDR2 SQIVND (reference sequence). After removal of 5 bases from V and 3 bases from J, the junction contained 11 bases not matched to a gene. The length of the CDR3 is 17 residues. The CDR3 region is CASSPTSRDRGTDTQYF. The DNA for the CDR3 is TGTGCCAGTAGTCCCACCTCCCGGGACAGGGGTACAGATACGCAGTATTTT.

A word on this clone: Other DNA sequences in the same sample also yield this CDR3. This sequence joins TRBV28 and TRBJ2-7, with 9 bases aligning to TRBD2. The CDR3 extends over 12 amino acids. CDR1 and CDR2 (germline): MDHEN, SYDVKM. The J segment lost 0 bases and the V segment lost 9 bases, leaving 0 bases of the junction unmatched. The CDR3 sequence: CASSGSSYEQYF. For the CDR3, the DNA is TGTGCCAGTAGCGGGAGCTCCTACGAGCAGTACTTC.

The chain has TRBV19 and TRBJ1-1, with D uncertain. CDR3 size: 12 residues. Germline CDR1 reads LNHDA; CDR2 reads SQIVND (reference sequence). V shed 7 bases and J shed 4 bases, with 10 bases lying between them. The CDR3 nucleotides read TGTGCCAGTACAACAGAGGGCACTGAAGCTTTCTTT. Translated, it gives CASTTEGTEAFF.

The chain couples TRBV27 to TRBJ2-5; TRBD2 is a possible D gene (7 bases). Germline lookup yields CDR1 MNHEY and CDR2 SMNVEV (reference sequence). The ends were cut back, 3 bases at V and 1 base at J, with 12 bases in the middle. The CDR3 runs 15 residues. In DNA, the CDR3 is TGTGCCAGCAGTTTGGGGCGGGGGCCCCAAGAGACCCAGTACTTC. It codes for CASSLGRGPQETQYF.

This clone was observed a few times. The chain has TRBV28 and TRBJ1-5, with 7 bases lining up with TRBD1. Germline CDR1 and CDR2: MDHEN and SYDVKM. The ends lost 5 bases at V and 6 bases at J; junction bases unmatched: 10. The CDR3 spans 15 residues. CDR3 DNA sequence: TGTGCCAGCAGTCGTGGACTTGAGGGGGCTCAGCCCCAGCATTTT. Encoded protein: CASSRGLEGAQPQHF.

The table lists this clone with a count of one. The rearrangement uses TRBV10-3 and TRBJ1-2; tentatively, D is TRBD1 (5 bases). V gave up 0 bases and J gave up 14 bases, with 19 bases separating them. The V gene's germline CDR1 is ENHRY and CDR2 SYGVKD. The CDR3 covers 14 residues. The CDR3 nucleotides are TGTGCCATCAGTGAGTCGGGCCACCTCGGGGGTCAGACCTTC. It encodes CAISESGHLGGQTF.

The rearrangement uses TRBV4-2 and TRBJ2-1; D perhaps matches TRBD2 (7 bases). Germline-derived CDR1 and CDR2 are LGHNA and YNFKEQ. The CDR3 totals 15 residues. V dropped 0 bases and J dropped 7 bases, with 13 bases sitting between them. The CDR3 is CASSQEGGGQNEQFF. CDR3 nucleotides: TGTGCCAGCAGCCAAGAGGGCGGGGGCCAAAATGAGCAGTTCTTC.

The V and J genes are TRBV7-6 and TRBJ1-1; 8 nucleotides match TRBD1. CDR1 and CDR2 from the germline V gene are SGHVS and FNYEAQ. This CDR3 contains 15 residues. V shed 6 bases and J 3 bases; nucleotides not matched to a gene: 9. DNA of the CDR3: TGTGCCAGCAGACGGGAAAGACAGGGGCACACTGAAGCTTTCTTT. Translating it yields CASRRERQGHTEAFF.

Turning to this clone: One end of the junction is discordant with germline, which a read error may explain. The DNA for the CDR3 is TGTGCCAACAGCCTAGAGGTTCGGGGGTCGGGGCAGTTCTTC. Protein: CANSLEVRGSGQFF. The chain uses TRBV7-2 and TRBJ2-1, with D possibly matching TRBD2 (6 bases). This CDR3 contains 14 residues. The germline gives CDR1 SGHTA, CDR2 FQGNSA.

The rearrangement joins TRBV4-1 to TRBJ1-2; TRBD1 agrees at 8 bases. V lost 1 base and J lost 7; bases outside the gene matches: 14. Germline assignment: CDR1 MGHRA and CDR2 YSYEKL. The CDR3 runs 17 residues. The CDR3 DNA reads TGCGCCAGCAGCCAAGGTGGACAGACAGGGGCGCTTGTTGGCTACACCTTC. Amino acid sequence: CASSQGGQTGALVGYTF.

J is TRBJ2-7 and V is TRBV6-5, with D unclear. In germline, CDR1 is MNHEY, CDR2 SVGAGI. The CDR3 length is 13 residues. V lost 7 bases to trimming and J lost 1 base, with 11 bases between them. Here the CDR3 DNA reads TGTGCCAGCACTACTACCTTATCCTACGAGCAGTACTTC. This gives the protein CASTTTLSYEQYF.

This CDR3 reads CASSQEGWTGGGTEAFF. In nucleotides, the CDR3 is TGCGCCAGCAGCCAAGAAGGGTGGACAGGGGGGGGCACTGAAGCTTTCTTT. The chain links TRBV4-1 to TRBJ1-1; 10 nucleotides agree with TRBD1. V lost 0 bases, J lost 4 bases, and 8 bases stayed unmatched. The CDR3 is 17 amino acids. The germline V gene has CDR1 MGHRA and CDR2 YSYEKL.

This clone was found once. This chain joins TRBV6-2 or TRBV6-3 and TRBJ2-7, with D uncertain. The V gene's germline CDR1 is MNHEY and CDR2 SVGEGT. Between the trimmed V and J ends, which lost 6 bases and 0 bases, there was a span of 18 bases. This CDR3 region has 16 residues. The CDR3: CASSSVRLMNSYEQYF. The DNA for the CDR3 is TGTGCCAGCAGCTCCGTACGACTGATGAACTCCTACGAGCAGTACTTC.